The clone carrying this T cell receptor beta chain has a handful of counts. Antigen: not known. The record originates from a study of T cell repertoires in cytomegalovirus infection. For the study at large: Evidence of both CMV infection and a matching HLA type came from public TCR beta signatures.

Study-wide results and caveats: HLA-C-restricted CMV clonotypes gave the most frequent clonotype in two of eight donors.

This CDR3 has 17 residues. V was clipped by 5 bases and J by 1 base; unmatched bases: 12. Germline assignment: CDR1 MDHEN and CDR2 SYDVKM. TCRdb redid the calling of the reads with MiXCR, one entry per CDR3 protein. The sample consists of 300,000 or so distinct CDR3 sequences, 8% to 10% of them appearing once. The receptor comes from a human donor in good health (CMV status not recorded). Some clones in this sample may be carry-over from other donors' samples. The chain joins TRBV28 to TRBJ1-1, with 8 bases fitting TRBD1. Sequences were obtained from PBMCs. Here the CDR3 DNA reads TGTGCCAGCAGTATCACAGGGGGATGGACCTCGAACACTGAAGCTTTCTTT. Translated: CASSITGGWTSNTEAFF.